The 10 T cell receptor beta chains below were found in one sample sequenced in a study of monozygotic twins with inflammatory bowel disease. TCRdb reworked the 5' RACE reads into one entry per CDR3 protein, no DNA. This sample carries more than 300,000 distinct CDR3 sequences, with 5.5% to 6.5% going to the ten biggest clones. The sequenced material came from blood. The origin of the receptors is a human donor with ulcerative colitis or Crohn's disease, or a healthy co-twin of an affected twin (not recorded which).

The chain links TRBV10-3 to TRBJ1-3. CDR1 is ENHRY and CDR2 is SYGVKD in the germline V gene. This CDR3 has 15 residues. The CDR3 region is CAIRASGLDGNTIYF.

The CDR3 protein is CTRSGVNSYEQYF. The J gene is TRBJ2-7, the V gene TRBV20-1; TCRdb gives TRBD1 as the D gene, but with no DNA this cannot be confirmed. The CDR3 is made up of 13 amino acids. Per germline, CDR1 DFQATT and CDR2 SNEGSKA (reference sequence).

V gene TRBV7-9 combines with J gene TRBJ2-5; absent DNA, TCRdb's TRBD1 call cannot be checked. The CDR3 runs to 13 residues. Germline V gene sequence: CDR1 SEHNR, CDR2 FQNEAQ (reference sequence). CDR3: CASDRGLTETQYF.

The chain employs TRBV27 and TRBJ2-7. Per the germline V gene, CDR1 is MNHEY and CDR2 is SMNVEV (reference sequence). The CDR3 is made up of 11 amino acids. This CDR3 reads CASSFGAEQYF.

This chain links TRBV9 with TRBJ2-3; TCRdb's D call of TRBD2 is untestable without DNA. The CDR3 loop spans 17 amino acids. Germline values: CDR1 SGDLS, CDR2 YYNGEE. CDR3 amino acids: CASSVASLAVATDTQYF. The full variable domain, completed using reference TRBV9 and TRBJ2-3, is DSGVTQTPKHLITATGQRVTLRCSPRSGDLSVYWYQQSLDQGLQFLIQYYNGEERAKGNILERFSAQQFPDLHSELNLSSLELGDSALYFCASSVASLAVATDTQYFGPGTRLTVL.

The V gene is TRBV6-2 or TRBV6-3, the J gene TRBJ2-3; there is no DNA to check the TCRdb D call of TRBD2. The germline V gene encodes CDR1 MNHEY and CDR2 SVGEGT. There are 14 residues in the CDR3. The CDR3 is CASMGLAGEDTQYF.

The gene calls are TRBV18 and TRBJ2-7. The CDR3 loop spans 15 amino acids. Germline-derived CDR1 and CDR2 are KGHSH and LQKENI. This chain's CDR3 is CASSPPLASPYEQYF. Full variable domain (remainder filled in from reference TRBV18 and TRBJ2-7): NAGVMQNPRHLVRRRGQEARLRCSPMKGHSHVYWYRQLPEEGLKFMVYLQKENIIDESGMPKERFSAEFPKEGPSILRIQQVVRGDSAAYFCASSPPLASPYEQYFGPGTRLTVT.

The gene calls are TRBV14 and TRBJ2-1. This CDR3 spans 13 amino acids. Germline V gene lookup returns CDR1 SGHDN and CDR2 FVKESK. This CDR3 is CASSQEERGEQFF.

The chain links TRBV6-1 to TRBJ2-7; TCRdb calls TRBD2, which cannot be checked without DNA. The CDR3 extends over 16 amino acids. Germline lookup yields CDR1 MNHNS and CDR2 SASEGT. The CDR3 spells CASSAATSGGAYEQYF.

CDR3: CASSPPDRSSYEQYF. The chain uses TRBV18 and TRBJ2-7. CDR1 and CDR2 from the germline V gene are KGHSH and LQKENI. The CDR3 sequence is 15 residues long.